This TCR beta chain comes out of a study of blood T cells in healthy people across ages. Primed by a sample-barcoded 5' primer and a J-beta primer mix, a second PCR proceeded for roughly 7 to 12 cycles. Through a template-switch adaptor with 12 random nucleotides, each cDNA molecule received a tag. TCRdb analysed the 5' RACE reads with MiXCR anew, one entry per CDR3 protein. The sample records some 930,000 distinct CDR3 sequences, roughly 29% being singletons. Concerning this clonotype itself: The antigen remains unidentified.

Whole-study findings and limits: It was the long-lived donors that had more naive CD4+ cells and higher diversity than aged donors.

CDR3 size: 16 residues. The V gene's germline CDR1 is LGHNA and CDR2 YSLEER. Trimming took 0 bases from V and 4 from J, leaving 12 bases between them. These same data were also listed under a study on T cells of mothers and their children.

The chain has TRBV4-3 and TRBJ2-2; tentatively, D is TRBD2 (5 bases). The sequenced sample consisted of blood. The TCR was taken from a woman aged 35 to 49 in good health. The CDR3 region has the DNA TGCGCCAGCAGCCAAGAACTAGAGTGGGGCACCGGGGAGCTGTTTTTT. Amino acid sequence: CASSQELEWGTGELFF.